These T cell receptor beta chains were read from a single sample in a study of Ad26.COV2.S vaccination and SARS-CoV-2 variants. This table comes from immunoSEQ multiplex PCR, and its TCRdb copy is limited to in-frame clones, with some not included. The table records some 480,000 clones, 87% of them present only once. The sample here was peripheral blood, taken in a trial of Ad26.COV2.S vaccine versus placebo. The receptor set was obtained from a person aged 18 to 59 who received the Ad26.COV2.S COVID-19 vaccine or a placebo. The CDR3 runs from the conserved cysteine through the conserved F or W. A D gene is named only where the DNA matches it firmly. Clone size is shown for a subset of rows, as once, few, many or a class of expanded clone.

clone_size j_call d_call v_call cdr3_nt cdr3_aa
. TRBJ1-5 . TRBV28 TGTGCCAGCAGTTTTGGGAGACCCCAGCATTTT CASSFGRPQHF
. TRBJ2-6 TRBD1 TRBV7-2 TGTGCCAGCAGCTTAGCCGGGACAGGCACCGGGGCCAACGTCCTGACTTTC CASSLAGTGTGANVLTF
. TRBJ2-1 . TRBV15 TGTGCCACCAGCAGAGACCCAGGGTCCACTGAGCAGTTCTTC CATSRDPGSTEQFF
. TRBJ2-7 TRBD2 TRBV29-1 TGCAGCGTTGTTAGGCCTAGCGGGAGCATGGGGGAGCAGTACTTC CSVVRPSGSMGEQYF
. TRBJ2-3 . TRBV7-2 TGTGCCAGCAGCTCGCAACCAATGGGGGCCGATACGCAGTATTTT CASSSQPMGADTQYF
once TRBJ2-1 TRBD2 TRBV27 TGTGCCAGCAGTCCCCTTGGGACTAGGTCGAATGAGCAGTTCTTC CASSPLGTRSNEQFF
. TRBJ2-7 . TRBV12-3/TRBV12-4 TGTGCCAGCAGTATTAGCTCCTACGAGCAGTACTTC CASSISSYEQYF
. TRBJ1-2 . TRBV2 TGTGCCAGCAGACCGACAGGTCTCTATGGCTACACCTTC CASRPTGLYGYTF
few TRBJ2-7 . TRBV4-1 TGCGCCAGCAGCCAAGATCCGGGGGACGAGCAGTACTTC CASSQDPGDEQYF
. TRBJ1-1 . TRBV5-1 TGCGCCAGCAGCTTGCATCTTTCAGGGGTCGCTGAAGCTTTCTTT CASSLHLSGVAEAFF
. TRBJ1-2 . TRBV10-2 TGCGCCAGCAGTGAGCTAGCGGGGTATGGCTACACCTTC CASSELAGYGYTF
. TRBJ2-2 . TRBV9 TGTGCCAGCAGCGCGCGGGACGCCAACACCGGGGAGCTGTTTTTT CASSARDANTGELFF
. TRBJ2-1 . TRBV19 TGTGCCAGTAGTATCGGGAGTAGCAATGAGCAGTTCTTC CASSIGSSNEQFF
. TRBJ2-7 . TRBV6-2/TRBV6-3 TGTGCCAGCAGCAACAACAGGGACGTAGCCTCCTACGAGCAGTACTTC CASSNNRDVASYEQYF
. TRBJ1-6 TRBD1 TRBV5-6 TGTGCCAGCAGCCCGGGACAGGGGGCTGAGAATTCACCCCTCCACTTT CASSPGQGAENSPLHF
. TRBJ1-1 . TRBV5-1 TGCGCCAGCAGCTTGGGGGACACGGGGGCGAGGGCTTTCTTT CASSLGDTGARAFF
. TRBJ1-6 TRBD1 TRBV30 TGTGCCTGGAGTGTACTTCCGCAGGGGGCTTGGTCACCCCTCCACTTT CAWSVLPQGAWSPLHF
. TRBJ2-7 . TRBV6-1 TGTGCCAGCAGTGACAGGGGCCTAACCCCCTACGAGCAGTACTTC CASSDRGLTPYEQYF
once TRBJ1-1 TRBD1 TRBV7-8 TGTGCCAGCAGCAGCAGGACAGGGGGAATGGCTTTCTTT CASSSRTGGMAFF
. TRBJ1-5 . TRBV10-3 TGTGCCATCCGGGACACACAAAATCAGCCCCAGCATTTT CAIRDTQNQPQHF
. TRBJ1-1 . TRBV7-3 TGTGCCAGCAGCTTAGGGGGAGGCACTGAAGCTTTCTTT CASSLGGGTEAFF
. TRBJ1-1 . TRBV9 TGTGCCAGCAGCGTGTCTGTGAACACTGAAGCTTTCTTT CASSVSVNTEAFF
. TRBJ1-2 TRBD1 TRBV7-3 TGTGCCAGCAGCTCCACAGGGGGCGCCTATGGCTACACCTTC CASSSTGGAYGYTF
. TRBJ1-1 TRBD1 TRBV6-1 TGTGCCAGCAGCCAAGACAGGGGTGAAGCTTTCTTT CASSQDRGEAFF
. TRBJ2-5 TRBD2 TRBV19 TGTGCCAGTAGTAGGGGGACTTTTTTTGCTAGCGGGAGTATAGGAGAGACCCAGTACTTC CASSRGTFFASGSIGETQYF
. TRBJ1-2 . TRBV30 TGTGCCTGGAGTGCAGGGGATAACTATGGCTACACCTTC CAWSAGDNYGYTF
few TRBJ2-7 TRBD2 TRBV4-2 TGTGCCAGCAGCCTCAGCGGGAGTGCCTACGAGCAGTACTTC CASSLSGSAYEQYF
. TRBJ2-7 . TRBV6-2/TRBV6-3 TGTGCCAGCAGTGTTCGTGGGGGCTCCTACGAGCAGTACTTC CASSVRGGSYEQYF